This T cell receptor beta chain was recovered during a study of T cell responses to AZD1222 COVID-19 vaccine. Sequencing used immunoSEQ multiplex PCR; TCRdb keeps in-frame clones, though not all of them. This sample has about 180,000 clones, with roughly nine tenths found just once. The V end was cut by 3 bases, the J end by 7 bases, with 7 bases between. Germline loops: CDR1 LGHNA, CDR2 YNFKEQ. CDR3 length: 12 amino acids. V usage is TRBV4-2 and J usage is TRBJ1-5, with D unresolved. The receptor comes from an adult in good health. The sample was peripheral blood, taken on day 0 of AZD1222 vaccination. CDR3 sequence: CASSQDYQPQHF. CDR3 DNA: TGTGCCAGCAGCCAGGACTACCAGCCCCAGCATTTT.